This T cell receptor (beta chain) comes out of a study of neurological immune-mediated disorders. TCRdb passed the 5' RACE reads through MiXCR, listing each CDR3 protein once. The sample records around 130,000 distinct CDR3 sequences, about 3.4% being singletons. The length of the CDR3 is 15 residues. Germline V gives CDR1 MNHNY, CDR2 SVGAGI (reference sequence). V dropped 6 bases and J dropped 2 bases, with 16 bases sitting between them. This clonotype has a count of ten or more. The clonotype was recovered from a woman in her 30s with multiple sclerosis. The chain joins TRBV6-6 to TRBJ2-5; weak D call: TRBD2 (7 bases). The sample was PBMCs. The CDR3 loop is CASRVGGGVQETQYF. The CDR3 DNA sequence: TGTGCCAGCAGGGTAGGGGGAGGGGTACAAGAGACCCAGTACTTC.